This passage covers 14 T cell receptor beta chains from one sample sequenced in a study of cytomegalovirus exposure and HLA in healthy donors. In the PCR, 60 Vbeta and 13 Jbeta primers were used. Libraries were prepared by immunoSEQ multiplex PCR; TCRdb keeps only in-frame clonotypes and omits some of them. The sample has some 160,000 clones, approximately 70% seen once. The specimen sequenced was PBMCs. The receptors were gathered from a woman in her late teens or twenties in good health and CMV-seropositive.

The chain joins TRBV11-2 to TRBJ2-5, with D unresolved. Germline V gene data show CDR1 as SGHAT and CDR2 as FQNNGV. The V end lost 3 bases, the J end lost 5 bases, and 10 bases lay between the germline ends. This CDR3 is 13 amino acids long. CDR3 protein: CASSFSPPETQYF. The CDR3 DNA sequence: TGTGCCAGCAGCTTCTCTCCTCCGGAGACCCAGTACTTC.

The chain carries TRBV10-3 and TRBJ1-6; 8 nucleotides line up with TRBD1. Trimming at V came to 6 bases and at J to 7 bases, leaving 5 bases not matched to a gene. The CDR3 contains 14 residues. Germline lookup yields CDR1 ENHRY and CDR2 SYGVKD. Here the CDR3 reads CAISLGTGNSPLHF. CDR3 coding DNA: TGTGCCATCAGCCTCGGGACAGGCAATTCACCCCTCCACTTT.

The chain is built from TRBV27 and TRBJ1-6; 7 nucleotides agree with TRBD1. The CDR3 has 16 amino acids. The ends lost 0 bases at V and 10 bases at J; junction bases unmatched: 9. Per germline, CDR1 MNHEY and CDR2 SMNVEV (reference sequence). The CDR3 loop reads CASSLSRGQGESPLHF. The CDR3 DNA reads TGTGCCAGCAGTTTATCGAGGGGGCAGGGGGAATCACCCCTCCACTTT.

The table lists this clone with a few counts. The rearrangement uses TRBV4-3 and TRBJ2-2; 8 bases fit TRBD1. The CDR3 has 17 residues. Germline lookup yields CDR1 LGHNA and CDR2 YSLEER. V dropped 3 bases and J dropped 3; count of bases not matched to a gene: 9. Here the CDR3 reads CASSQGLRGQDTGELFF. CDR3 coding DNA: TGCGCCAGCAGCCAGGGCCTCAGGGGGCAGGACACCGGGGAGCTGTTTTTT.

CDR3 amino acids: CASSLAALEAFF. The CDR3 DNA reads as TGTGCCAGCAGCTTAGCGGCCCTCGAAGCTTTCTTT. The chain couples TRBV7-9 to TRBJ1-1, with unresolved D. The CDR3 extends over 12 amino acids. Deletions cut 0 bases from V and 8 bases from J, with 7 bases between. Per the germline V gene, CDR1 is SEHNR and CDR2 is FQNEAQ (reference sequence).

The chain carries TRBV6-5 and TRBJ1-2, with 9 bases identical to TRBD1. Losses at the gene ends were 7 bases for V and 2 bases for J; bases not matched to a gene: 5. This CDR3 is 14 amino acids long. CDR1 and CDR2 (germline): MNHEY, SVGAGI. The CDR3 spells CASTPGTGNYGYTF. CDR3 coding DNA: TGTGCCAGCACCCCCGGGACAGGGAACTATGGCTACACCTTC.

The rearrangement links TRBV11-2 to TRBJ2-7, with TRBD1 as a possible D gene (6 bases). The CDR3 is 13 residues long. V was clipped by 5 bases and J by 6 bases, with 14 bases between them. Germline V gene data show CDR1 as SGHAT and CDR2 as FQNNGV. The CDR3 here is CASSTRTGLEQYF. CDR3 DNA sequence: TGTGCCAGCAGCACCCGAACAGGGCTCGAGCAGTACTTC. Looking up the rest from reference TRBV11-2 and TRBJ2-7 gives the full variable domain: EAGVAQSPRYKIIEKRQSVAFWCNPISGHATLYWYQQILGQGPKLLIQFQNNGVVDDSQLPKDRFSAERLKGVDSTLKIQPAKLEDSAVYLCASSTRTGLEQYFGPGTRLTVT.

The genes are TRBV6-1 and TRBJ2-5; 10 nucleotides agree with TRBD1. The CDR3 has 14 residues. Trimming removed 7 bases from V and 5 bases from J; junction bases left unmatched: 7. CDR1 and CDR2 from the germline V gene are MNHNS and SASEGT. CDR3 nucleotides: TGTGCCAGCACCCGGGACAGGGGTGGGGAGACCCAGTACTTC. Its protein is CASTRDRGGETQYF.

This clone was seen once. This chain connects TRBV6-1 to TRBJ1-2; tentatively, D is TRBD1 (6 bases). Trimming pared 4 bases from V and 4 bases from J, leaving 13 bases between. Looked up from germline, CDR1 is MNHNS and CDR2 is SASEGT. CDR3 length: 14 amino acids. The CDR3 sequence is CASSAETGVYGYTF. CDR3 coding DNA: TGTGCCAGCAGTGCCGAGACAGGAGTCTATGGCTACACCTTC.

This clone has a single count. The CDR3, as DNA: TGTGCCAGCAGCCAAGACAGGGGGCTTCTCACTGAAGCTTTCTTT. This sequence encodes CASSQDRGLLTEAFF. V and J are TRBV14 and TRBJ1-1, with 8 nucleotides matching TRBD1. This CDR3 contains 15 residues. CDR1 is SGHDN, CDR2 FVKESK, per germline. Trimming took 0 bases from V and 4 from J; bases not matched to a gene: 4.

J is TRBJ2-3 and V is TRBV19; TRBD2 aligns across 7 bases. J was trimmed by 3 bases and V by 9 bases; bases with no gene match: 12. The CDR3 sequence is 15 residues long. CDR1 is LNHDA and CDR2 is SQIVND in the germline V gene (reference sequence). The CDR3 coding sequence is TGTGCCAGCTCATCCCGGGTGGGGGGGACAGATACGCAGTATTTT. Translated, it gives CASSSRVGGTDTQYF.

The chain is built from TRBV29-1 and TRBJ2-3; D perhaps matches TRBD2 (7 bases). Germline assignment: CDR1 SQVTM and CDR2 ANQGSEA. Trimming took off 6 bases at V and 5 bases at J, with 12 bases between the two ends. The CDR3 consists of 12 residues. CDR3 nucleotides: TGCAGCGTAGGGGGGGCTCAAGATACGCAGTATTTT. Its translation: CSVGGAQDTQYF.

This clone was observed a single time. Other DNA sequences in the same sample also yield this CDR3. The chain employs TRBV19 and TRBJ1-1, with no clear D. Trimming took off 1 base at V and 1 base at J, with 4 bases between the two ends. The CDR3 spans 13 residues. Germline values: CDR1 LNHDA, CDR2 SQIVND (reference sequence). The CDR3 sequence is CASSIVANTEAFF. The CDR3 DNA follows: TGTGCCAGTAGTATAGTGGCGAACACTGAAGCTTTCTTT.

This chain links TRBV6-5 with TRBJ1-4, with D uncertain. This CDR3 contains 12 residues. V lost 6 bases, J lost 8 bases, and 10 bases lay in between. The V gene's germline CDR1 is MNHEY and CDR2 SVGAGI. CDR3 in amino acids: CASSRGREKLFF. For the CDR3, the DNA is TGTGCCAGCAGCCGGGGTCGGGAAAAACTGTTTTTT.